The table lists the clone carrying this TCR beta chain with a count of one. The antigen remains unidentified. This entry belongs to a study of regulatory dendritic cells for organ transplantation. CD4+ or CD8+ T cells were sorted as naive CD45RA+ or memory CD45RO+. Findings of the study overall: Regulatory dendritic cells appeared to expand memory CD8+ clones less than mature ones. Between individuals, the alloreactive memory CD8+ T cell pool differed considerably. Memory T cells were less diverse than naive, with memory CD8+ most oligoclonal.

Sequencing was performed with immunoSEQ multiplex PCR; in TCRdb, only in-frame clones are kept and a portion is missing. Of under 50,000 clones listed, just over 90% are singletons. The germline gives CDR1 MDHEN, CDR2 SYDVKM. With 4 bases removed from V and 8 bases from J, the gap between germline ends came to 12 bases. The CDR3 spans 14 residues. V and J are TRBV28 and TRBJ1-6; D gene unclear. This TCR came from a human donor in good health. The sequenced sample consisted of naive CD8+ T cells from blood. Subset meaning: CD45RA+ naive T cells. CDR3 in amino acids: CASSSTYGDSPLHF. The CDR3 DNA follows: TGTGCCAGCAGTTCGACATACGGGGATTCACCCCTCCACTTT. The full variable domain, with the rest looked up from reference TRBV28 and TRBJ1-6, is DVKVTQSSRYLVKRTGEKVFLECVQDMDHENMFWYRQDPGLGLRLIYFSYDVKMKEKGDIPEGYSVSREKKERFSLILESASTNQTSMYLCASSSTYGDSPLHFGNGTRLTVT.